The 7 T cell receptor beta chains below come from one sample, sequenced in a study of beta chain features in type 1 diabetes. Every isolated RNA sample was fully reverse transcribed, so sequencing captured expressed TCRB transcripts. Produced via immunoSEQ multiplex PCR; TCRdb's table is partial and in-frame only. Of 860,000 or so clones listed, 15% to 20% were seen once; the top ten hold 0.023%. The material sequenced was naive CD4+ T cells from blood. These receptors originate from a young woman in good health.

This clone showed up just a few times. The chain has TRBV7-9 and TRBJ1-2; tentatively, D is TRBD1 (6 bases). The CDR3 runs 11 residues. Germline lookup yields CDR1 SEHNR and CDR2 FQNEAQ (reference sequence). The ends were cut back, 11 bases at V and 0 bases at J, with 7 bases in the middle. The CDR3 here is CAGTSNYGYTF. CDR3 coding DNA: TGTGCCGGGACATCTAACTATGGCTACACCTTC. Complete variable domain (other parts from reference TRBV7-9 and TRBJ1-2): DTGVSQNPRHKITKRGQNVTFRCDPISEHNRLYWYRQTLGQGPEFLTYFQNEAQLEKSRLLSDRFSAERPKGSFSTLEIQRTEQGDSAMYLCAGTSNYGYTFGSGTRLTVV.

The rearrangement joins TRBV7-6 to TRBJ2-2; 7 nucleotides agree with TRBD2. The CDR3 has 16 amino acids. The germline V gene has CDR1 SGHVS and CDR2 FNYEAQ. V gave up 4 bases and J gave up 3 bases; unmatched junction bases: 8. CDR3 sequence reads: CASSSAGTKDTGELFF. The DNA for the CDR3 is TGTGCCAGCAGCTCGGCCGGGACTAAGGACACCGGGGAGCTGTTTTTT.

This chain's CDR3 is CASRVPGLAGVDTQYF. In nucleotides, the CDR3 is TGTGCCAGCAGGGTCCCGGGACTAGCGGGAGTAGATACGCAGTATTTT. This chain links TRBV27 with TRBJ2-3; 14 bases agree with TRBD2. The V gene's germline CDR1 is MNHEY and CDR2 SMNVEV (reference sequence). The CDR3 covers 16 residues. V shed 6 bases and J 5 bases; nucleotides not matched to a gene: 7.

V gene TRBV27 combines with J gene TRBJ1-5, with TRBD1 as a possible D gene (5 bases). Trimming took off 3 bases at V and 7 bases at J, with 16 bases between the two ends. The germline V gene has CDR1 MNHEY and CDR2 SMNVEV (reference sequence). The CDR3 consists of 15 residues. The CDR3 nucleotides are TGTGCCAGCAGTTTCGGGGCAGGCCGAAGGCAGCCCCAGCATTTT. This translates into CASSFGAGRRQPQHF.

Only a few counts were recorded for this clone. This rearrangement joins TRBV29-1 to TRBJ2-3; weak D call: TRBD2 (6 bases). This CDR3 contains 13 residues. Germline V lookup: CDR1 SQVTM, CDR2 ANQGSEA. V was trimmed by 4 bases and J by 1 base, leaving 9 bases between them. The CDR3 here is CSVGRERTDTQYF. The CDR3 DNA follows: TGCAGCGTTGGCCGGGAGCGCACAGATACGCAGTATTTT.

The chain joins TRBV13 to TRBJ1-1; D unresolved. The V gene lost 9 bases and the J gene lost 0 bases, with 14 bases spanning the gap. This CDR3 spans 14 amino acids. Germline assignment: CDR1 PRHDT and CDR2 FYEKMQ (reference sequence). Here the CDR3 reads CARRRGRMNTEAFF. The CDR3 DNA follows: TGTGCCAGAAGACGGGGAAGGATGAACACTGAAGCTTTCTTT.

For this clone: In the same sample, other DNA sequences code for this CDR3. The genes are TRBV5-1 and TRBJ2-2; D gene ambiguous. Germline V gives CDR1 SGHRS, CDR2 YFSETQ. Trimming left V 4 bases short and J 0 bases short, with 7 bases between. The CDR3 extends over 14 amino acids. This chain's CDR3 is CASSSSANTGELFF. The CDR3 DNA is TGCGCCAGCAGCAGTTCTGCGAACACCGGGGAGCTGTTTTTT.